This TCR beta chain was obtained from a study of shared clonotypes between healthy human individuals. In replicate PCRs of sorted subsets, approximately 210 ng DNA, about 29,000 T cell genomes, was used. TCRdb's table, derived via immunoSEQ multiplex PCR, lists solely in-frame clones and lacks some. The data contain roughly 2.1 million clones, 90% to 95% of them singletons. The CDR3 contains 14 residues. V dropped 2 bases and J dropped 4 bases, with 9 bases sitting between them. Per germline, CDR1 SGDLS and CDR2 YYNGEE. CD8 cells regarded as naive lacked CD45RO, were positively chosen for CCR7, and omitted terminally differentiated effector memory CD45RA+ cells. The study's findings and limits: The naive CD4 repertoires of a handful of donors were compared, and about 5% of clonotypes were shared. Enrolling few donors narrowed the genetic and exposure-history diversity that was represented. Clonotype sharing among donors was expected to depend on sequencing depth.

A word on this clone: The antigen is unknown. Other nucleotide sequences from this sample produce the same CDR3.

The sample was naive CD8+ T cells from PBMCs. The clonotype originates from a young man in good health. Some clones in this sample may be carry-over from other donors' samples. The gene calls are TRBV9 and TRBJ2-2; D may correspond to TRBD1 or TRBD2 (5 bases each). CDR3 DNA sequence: TGTGCCAGCAGCGTTGGGGGAAGCACCGGGGAGCTGTTTTTT. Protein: CASSVGGSTGELFF.